Listed below are T cell receptor beta chains from one sample, sequenced in a study of identical twins. TCRdb ran MiXCR on the 5' RACE reads and lists one entry per CDR3 protein. The data show under 900,000 distinct CDR3 sequences, more than 9% seen once. The sample was also linked to a second study, of yellow fever vaccine responses in identical twins.

The source material was PBMCs. These receptors originate from a woman aged 18-35 years in good health. CDR3s include the opening cysteine and the closing phenylalanine or tryptophan. Each record gives: V gene, D gene, J gene, clone size, CDR3 protein, CDR3 DNA. D genes are given only for firm matches. Expanded clones get a size class; other rows say once, few or many, or leave the size out.

v_gene: TRBV12-3/TRBV12-4; d_gene: NA; j_gene: TRBJ1-6; abundance: NA; CDR3aa: CASSLEQGLAPLHF; CDR3nt: TGTGCCAGCAGTTTAGAGCAGGGGTTGGCACCCCTCCACTTT
v_gene: TRBV3-1; d_gene: NA; j_gene: TRBJ2-1; abundance: NA; CDR3aa: CASSRRGQGFGGPGVNEQFF; CDR3nt: TGTGCCAGCAGTCGCCGGGGCCAGGGCTTCGGAGGGCCTGGGGTGAATGAGCAGTTCTTC
v_gene: TRBV11-1; d_gene: NA; j_gene: TRBJ2-3; abundance: NA; CDR3aa: CASSLRSFADTQYF; CDR3nt: TGTGCCAGCAGCTTAAGGTCCTTTGCAGATACGCAGTATTTT
v_gene: TRBV12-3/TRBV12-4; d_gene: TRBD1; j_gene: TRBJ1-2; abundance: few; CDR3aa: CASRESGTGILGYTF; CDR3nt: TGTGCCAGCAGGGAAAGTGGGACAGGCATCCTTGGCTACACCTTC
v_gene: TRBV7-8; d_gene: NA; j_gene: TRBJ1-2; abundance: few; CDR3aa: CASSLVAGVNYGYTF; CDR3nt: TGTGCCAGCAGCTTAGTGGCGGGGGTTAACTATGGCTACACCTTC
v_gene: TRBV5-1; d_gene: TRBD2; j_gene: TRBJ2-1; abundance: NA; CDR3aa: CDSSPRLAGLFNEQFF; CDR3nt: TGCGACAGCAGCCCCCGACTAGCGGGGCTATTCAATGAGCAGTTCTTC
v_gene: TRBV2; d_gene: TRBD1; j_gene: TRBJ2-2; abundance: few; CDR3aa: CASNTGTASGELFF; CDR3nt: TGTGCCAGCAATACCGGGACAGCCTCCGGGGAGCTGTTTTTT
v_gene: TRBV29-1; d_gene: TRBD2; j_gene: TRBJ2-5; abundance: many; CDR3aa: CSVGSGSAAGETQYF; CDR3nt: TGCAGCGTTGGTAGCGGGAGTGCAGCGGGAGAGACCCAGTACTTC
v_gene: TRBV5-1; d_gene: TRBD2; j_gene: TRBJ2-7; abundance: NA; CDR3aa: CASSLAGTRTSGSYEQYF; CDR3nt: TGCGCCAGCAGCTTGGCCGGCACCAGGACTAGCGGGTCCTACGAGCAGTACTTC
v_gene: TRBV24-1; d_gene: TRBD2; j_gene: TRBJ2-1; abundance: NA; CDR3aa: CATSDSSTSGLAGVNEQFF; CDR3nt: TGTGCCACCAGTGATTCTTCAACCTCGGGACTAGCGGGAGTCAATGAGCAGTTCTTC
v_gene: TRBV10-3; d_gene: NA; j_gene: TRBJ2-5; abundance: many; CDR3aa: CAISESRRETQYF; CDR3nt: TGTGCCATCAGTGAGAGCCGTCGGGAGACCCAGTACTTC
v_gene: TRBV4-1; d_gene: NA; j_gene: TRBJ2-3; abundance: few; CDR3aa: CASSRTTGPSSTDTQYF; CDR3nt: TGCGCCAGCAGCCGCACCACGGGGCCCTCTTCCACAGATACGCAGTATTTT
v_gene: TRBV3-1; d_gene: NA; j_gene: TRBJ1-2; abundance: few; CDR3aa: CASSPPTDANYGYTF; CDR3nt: TGTGCCAGCAGCCCACCAACGGACGCTAACTATGGCTACACCTTC
v_gene: TRBV18; d_gene: TRBD2; j_gene: TRBJ2-1; abundance: few; CDR3aa: CASSPPGLERNEQFF; CDR3nt: TGTGCCAGCTCACCACCGGGACTAGAGCGTAATGAGCAGTTCTTC
v_gene: TRBV2; d_gene: TRBD2; j_gene: TRBJ2-3; abundance: NA; CDR3aa: CASSDEGLGLAVPATDTQYF; CDR3nt: TGTGCCAGCAGTGACGAGGGTTTGGGGCTAGCGGTCCCGGCGACAGATACGCAGTATTTT
v_gene: TRBV29-1; d_gene: NA; j_gene: TRBJ1-1; abundance: NA; CDR3aa: CSVEVGQGTEAFF; CDR3nt: TGCAGCGTTGAAGTAGGCCAGGGGACTGAAGCTTTCTTT
v_gene: TRBV27; d_gene: NA; j_gene: TRBJ1-1; abundance: NA; CDR3aa: CASSARGSNTEAFF; CDR3nt: TGTGCCAGCAGTGCCAGGGGCTCGAACACTGAAGCTTTCTTT
v_gene: TRBV3-1; d_gene: NA; j_gene: TRBJ2-7; abundance: many; CDR3aa: CASSPRGGAVYEQYF; CDR3nt: TGTGCCAGCAGCCCGAGGGGGGGTGCGGTATACGAGCAGTACTTC
v_gene: TRBV5-1; d_gene: TRBD1; j_gene: TRBJ2-1; abundance: NA; CDR3aa: CASGLRGLYNEQFF; CDR3nt: TGCGCCAGTGGCCTCAGGGGGCTCTACAATGAGCAGTTCTTC
v_gene: TRBV14; d_gene: NA; j_gene: TRBJ2-3; abundance: NA; CDR3aa: CASSQVPTDTQYF; CDR3nt: TGTGCCAGCAGCCAAGTGCCCACAGATACGCAGTATTTT
v_gene: TRBV7-9; d_gene: NA; j_gene: TRBJ2-2; abundance: NA; CDR3aa: CAGYEEANTGELFF; CDR3nt: TGTGCCGGATACGAGGAAGCGAACACCGGGGAGCTGTTTTTT
v_gene: TRBV20-1; d_gene: NA; j_gene: TRBJ1-1; abundance: NA; CDR3aa: CSARDWVRENTEAFF; CDR3nt: TGCAGTGCTAGAGATTGGGTCAGGGAGAACACTGAAGCTTTCTTT
v_gene: TRBV20-1; d_gene: NA; j_gene: TRBJ2-3; abundance: NA; CDR3aa: CSVIGQVGGDTQYF; CDR3nt: TGCAGTGTTATCGGACAGGTCGGGGGTGATACGCAGTATTTT
v_gene: TRBV9; d_gene: TRBD2; j_gene: TRBJ2-1; abundance: NA; CDR3aa: CASSPSGERGGHSSDEQFF; CDR3nt: TGTGCCAGCAGCCCCTCGGGTGAGCGGGGGGGCCACTCCTCCGATGAGCAGTTCTTC
v_gene: TRBV29-1; d_gene: NA; j_gene: TRBJ2-1; abundance: NA; CDR3aa: CSVGGSYNEQFF; CDR3nt: TGCAGCGTTGGAGGGTCCTACAATGAGCAGTTCTTC
v_gene: TRBV20-1; d_gene: NA; j_gene: TRBJ2-2; abundance: NA; CDR3aa: CSVPQNTGELFF; CDR3nt: TGCAGTGTTCCTCAGAACACCGGGGAGCTGTTTTTT
v_gene: TRBV28; d_gene: NA; j_gene: TRBJ2-2; abundance: few; CDR3aa: CASSPDHTGELFF; CDR3nt: TGTGCCAGCAGCCCGGATCACACCGGGGAGCTGTTTTTT
v_gene: TRBV9; d_gene: NA; j_gene: TRBJ1-1; abundance: many; CDR3aa: CASSSGTQGEAFF; CDR3nt: TGTGCCAGCAGCTCGGGCACACAAGGTGAAGCTTTCTTT
v_gene: TRBV10-3; d_gene: TRBD1; j_gene: TRBJ2-2; abundance: NA; CDR3aa: CAISVGTGVSGELFF; CDR3nt: TGTGCCATCAGTGTAGGGACAGGGGTTTCCGGGGAGCTGTTTTTT
v_gene: TRBV7-6; d_gene: TRBD2; j_gene: TRBJ2-1; abundance: few; CDR3aa: CASSEGLIYNEQFF; CDR3nt: TGTGCCAGCTCCGAGGGACTAATATACAATGAGCAGTTCTTC
v_gene: TRBV5-1; d_gene: TRBD1; j_gene: TRBJ1-5; abundance: few; CDR3aa: CASSLQGAGQPQHF; CDR3nt: TGCGCCAGCAGCTTACAGGGGGCAGGGCAGCCCCAGCATTTT
v_gene: TRBV5-1; d_gene: TRBD2; j_gene: TRBJ2-7; abundance: few; CDR3aa: CASSLDGLAGGAYEQYF; CDR3nt: TGCGCCAGCAGCTTGGACGGACTAGCGGGTGGAGCCTACGAGCAGTACTTC
v_gene: TRBV18; d_gene: NA; j_gene: TRBJ2-1; abundance: NA; CDR3aa: CASAQGTGSYNEQFF; CDR3nt: TGTGCCAGCGCCCAGGGGACCGGCTCCTACAATGAGCAGTTCTTC
v_gene: TRBV2; d_gene: TRBD2; j_gene: TRBJ2-1; abundance: NA; CDR3aa: CASSARSSGGNEQFF; CDR3nt: TGTGCCAGCAGTGCCCGGTCTAGCGGTGGGAATGAGCAGTTCTTC
v_gene: TRBV7-9; d_gene: NA; j_gene: TRBJ2-5; abundance: NA; CDR3aa: CASSSRELSRGETQYF; CDR3nt: TGTGCCAGCAGCTCAAGAGAACTTTCCAGGGGAGAGACCCAGTACTTC
v_gene: TRBV6-5; d_gene: NA; j_gene: TRBJ2-2; abundance: few; CDR3aa: CASSSRRQANTGELFF; CDR3nt: TGTGCCAGCAGCTCTCGCCGACAGGCAAACACCGGGGAGCTGTTTTTT